This entry is about one TCR beta chain. CDR1 and CDR2 from the germline V gene are SEHNR and FQNEAQ (reference sequence). The CDR3 runs 12 residues. V shed 4 bases and J shed 6 bases, with 8 bases lying between them. The primer mix had 60 Vbeta and 13 Jbeta primers. The protocol was immunoSEQ multiplex PCR, while the TCRdb copy is restricted to in-frame clones and leaves out a portion. This sample has around 80,000 clones, with approximately 66% found just once. This sample was included in a study of cytomegalovirus exposure and HLA in healthy donors. The chain uses TRBV7-9 and TRBJ2-3; D possibly corresponds to TRBD2 (5 bases). The sequence was collected from a male donor in good health and CMV-seropositive. Source material: PBMCs. CDR3 sequence: CASSSVADTQYF. CDR3 DNA: TGTGCCAGCAGCTCCGTAGCGGATACGCAGTATTTT.